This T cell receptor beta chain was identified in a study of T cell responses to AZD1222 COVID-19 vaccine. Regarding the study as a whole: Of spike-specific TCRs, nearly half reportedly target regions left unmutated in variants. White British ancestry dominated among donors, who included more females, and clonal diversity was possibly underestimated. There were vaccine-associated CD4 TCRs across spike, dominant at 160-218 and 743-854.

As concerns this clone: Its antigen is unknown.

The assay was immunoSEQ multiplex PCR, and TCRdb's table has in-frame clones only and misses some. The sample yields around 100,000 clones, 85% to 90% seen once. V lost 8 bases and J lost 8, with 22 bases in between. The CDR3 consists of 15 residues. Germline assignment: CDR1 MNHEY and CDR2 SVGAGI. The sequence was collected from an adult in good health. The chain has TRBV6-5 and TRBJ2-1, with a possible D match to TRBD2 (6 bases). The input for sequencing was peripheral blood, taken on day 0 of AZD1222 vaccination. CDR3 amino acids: CASQSPGGAPYEQFF. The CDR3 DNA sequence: TGTGCCAGCCAAAGCCCGGGCGGGGCTCCCTATGAGCAGTTCTTC.